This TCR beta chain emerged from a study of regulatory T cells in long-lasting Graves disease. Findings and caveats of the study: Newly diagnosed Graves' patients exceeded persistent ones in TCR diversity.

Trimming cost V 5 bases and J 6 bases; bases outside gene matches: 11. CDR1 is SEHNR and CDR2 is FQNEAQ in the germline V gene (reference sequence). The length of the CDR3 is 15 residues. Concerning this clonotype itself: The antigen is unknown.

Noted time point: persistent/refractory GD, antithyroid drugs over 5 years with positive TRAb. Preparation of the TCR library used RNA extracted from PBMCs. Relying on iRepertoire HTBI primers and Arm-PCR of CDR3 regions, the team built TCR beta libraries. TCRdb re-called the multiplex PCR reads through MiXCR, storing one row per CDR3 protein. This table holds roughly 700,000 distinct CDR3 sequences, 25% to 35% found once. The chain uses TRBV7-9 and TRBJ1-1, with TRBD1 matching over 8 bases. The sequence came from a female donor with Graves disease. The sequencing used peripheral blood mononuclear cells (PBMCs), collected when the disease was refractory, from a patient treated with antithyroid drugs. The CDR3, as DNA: TGTGCCAGCAGCGGAGGCAGGGGGCCAGTCCCTGAAGCTTTCTTT. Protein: CASSGGRGPVPEAFF.